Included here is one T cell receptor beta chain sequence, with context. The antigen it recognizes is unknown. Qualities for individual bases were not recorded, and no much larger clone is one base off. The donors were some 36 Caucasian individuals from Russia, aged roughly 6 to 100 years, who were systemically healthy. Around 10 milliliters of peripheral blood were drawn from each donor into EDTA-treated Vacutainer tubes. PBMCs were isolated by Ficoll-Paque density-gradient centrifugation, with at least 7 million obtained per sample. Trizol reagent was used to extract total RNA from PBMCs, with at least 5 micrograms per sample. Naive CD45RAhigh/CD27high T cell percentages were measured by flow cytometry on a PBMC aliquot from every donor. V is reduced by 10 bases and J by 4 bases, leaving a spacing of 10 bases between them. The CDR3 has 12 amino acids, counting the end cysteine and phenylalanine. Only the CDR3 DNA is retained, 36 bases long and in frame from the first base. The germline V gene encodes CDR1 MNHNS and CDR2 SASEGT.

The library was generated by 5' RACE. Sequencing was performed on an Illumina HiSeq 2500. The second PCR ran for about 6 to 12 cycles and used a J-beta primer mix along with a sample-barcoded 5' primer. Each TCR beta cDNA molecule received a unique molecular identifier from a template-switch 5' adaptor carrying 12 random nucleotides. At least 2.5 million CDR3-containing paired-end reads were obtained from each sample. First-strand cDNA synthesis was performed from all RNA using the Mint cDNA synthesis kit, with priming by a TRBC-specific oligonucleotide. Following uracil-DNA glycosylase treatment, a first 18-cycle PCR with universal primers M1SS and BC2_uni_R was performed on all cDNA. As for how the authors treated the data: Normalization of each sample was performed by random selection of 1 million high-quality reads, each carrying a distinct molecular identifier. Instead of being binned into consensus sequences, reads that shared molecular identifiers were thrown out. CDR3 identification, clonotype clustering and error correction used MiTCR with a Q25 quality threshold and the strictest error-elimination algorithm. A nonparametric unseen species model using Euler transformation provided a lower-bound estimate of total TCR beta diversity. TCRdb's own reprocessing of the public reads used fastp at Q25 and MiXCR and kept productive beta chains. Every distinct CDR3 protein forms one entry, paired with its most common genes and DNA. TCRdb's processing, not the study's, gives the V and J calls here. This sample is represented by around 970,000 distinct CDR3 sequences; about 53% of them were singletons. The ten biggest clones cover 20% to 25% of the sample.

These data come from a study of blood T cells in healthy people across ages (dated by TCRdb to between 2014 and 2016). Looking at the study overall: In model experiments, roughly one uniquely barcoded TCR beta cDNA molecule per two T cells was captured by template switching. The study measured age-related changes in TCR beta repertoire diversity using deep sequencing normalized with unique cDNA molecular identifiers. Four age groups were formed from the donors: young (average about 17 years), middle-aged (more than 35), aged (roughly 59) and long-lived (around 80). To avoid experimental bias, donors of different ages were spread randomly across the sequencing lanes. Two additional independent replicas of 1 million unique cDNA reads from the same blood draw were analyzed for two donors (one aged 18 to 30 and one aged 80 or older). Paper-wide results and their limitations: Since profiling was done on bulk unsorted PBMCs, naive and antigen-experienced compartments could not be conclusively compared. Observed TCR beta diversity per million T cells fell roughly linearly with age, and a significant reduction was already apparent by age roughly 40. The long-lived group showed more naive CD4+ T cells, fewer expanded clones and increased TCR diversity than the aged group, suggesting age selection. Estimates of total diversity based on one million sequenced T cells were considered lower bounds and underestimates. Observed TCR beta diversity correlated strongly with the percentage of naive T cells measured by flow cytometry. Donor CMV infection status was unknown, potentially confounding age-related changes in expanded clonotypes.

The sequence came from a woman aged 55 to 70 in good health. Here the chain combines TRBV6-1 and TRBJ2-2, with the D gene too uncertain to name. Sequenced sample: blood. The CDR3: CANSWRTGELFF. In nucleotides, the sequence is TGTGCCAACTCTTGGCGCACCGGGGAGCTGTTTTTT.